This TCR beta chain was captured by sequencing in a study of shared T cell receptors in the human thymus. Measured with immunoSEQ multiplex PCR; TCRdb has only the in-frame clones, and not every one. The table includes roughly 710,000 clones, 75% to 90% detected once. CDR3 size: 17 residues. With 0 bases removed from V and 3 bases from J, the gap between germline ends came to 18 bases. Germline V gene lookup returns CDR1 SGHRS and CDR2 YFSETQ. A further study also used this sample, focusing on human thymus T cells. That work states: The source of the thymus tissue was resections taken during corrective heart surgery.

J is TRBJ2-5 and V is TRBV5-1, with D possibly TRBD2 on 7 matching bases. Material: thymocytes. The receptor's source is a girl less than two years old with a congenital heart defect. CDR3 DNA sequence: TGCGCCAGCAGCTTGGCCGTAGGGGGGGGCCGGAAAGAGACCCAGTACTTC. Its protein product is CASSLAVGGGRKETQYF. Looking up the rest from reference TRBV5-1 and TRBJ2-5 gives the full variable domain: KAGVTQTPRYLIKTRGQQVTLSCSPISGHRSVSWYQQTPGQGLQFLFEYFSETQRNKGNFPGRFSGRQFSNSRSEMNVSTLELGDSALYLCASSLAVGGGRKETQYFGPGTRLLVL.